Below are 26 T cell receptor beta chains sequenced from a single sample in a study of radiation and T cells in renal cell carcinoma. Repertoires were generated with immunoSEQ multiplex PCR, while TCRdb's copy carries only in-frame clones and drops some. Among 95,000 or so clones listed, 70% to 90% were seen once. Noted time point: baseline pretreatment blood. Treatment described: 15 Gy SBRT to primary tumor, nephrectomy 4 weeks later. The sequences come from blood, collected from a patient whose treatment included radiotherapy and nephrectomy. Receptors originate from a man aged 45-65 years with renal cell carcinoma.

This chain joins TRBV5-1 and TRBJ1-4; D is unresolved. There are 14 residues in the CDR3. V was cut by 0 bases and J by 1 base, with 4 bases left in between. Looked up from germline, CDR1 is SGHRS and CDR2 is YFSETQ. CDR3: CASSLEGTNEKLFF. CDR3 coding DNA: TGCGCCAGCAGCTTGGAGGGAACTAATGAAAAACTGTTTTTT.

This chain connects TRBV30 to TRBJ1-2; tentatively, D is TRBD1 (6 bases). Trimming shortened V by 0 bases and J by 8 bases, and 19 bases separated the two germline ends. The CDR3 has 15 amino acids. The germline CDR1 and CDR2 sequences are GTSNPN and SVGIG (reference sequence). As DNA, the CDR3 is TGTGCCTGGAGTGTCTCCAGGGGTTCTTTTTCCGGCTACACCTTC. Translating gives CAWSVSRGSFSGYTF.

The genes are TRBV9 and TRBJ2-2; the D gene is possibly TRBD1 (6 bases). The V and J ends lost 3 bases and 6 bases respectively, with 18 bases between them. Germline V gene data show CDR1 as SGDLS and CDR2 as YYNGEE. CDR3 length: 16 amino acids. This chain's CDR3 is CASSDRQVGDPGELFF. The CDR3 bases are TGTGCCAGCAGCGACAGACAGGTCGGGGATCCCGGGGAGCTGTTTTTT.

In nucleotides, the CDR3 is TGTGCCAGCAGCTTAGGGACACGGGTCGGGGAAAAACTGTTTTTT. Translated, it gives CASSLGTRVGEKLFF. The rearrangement uses TRBV7-9 and TRBJ1-4, with D possibly matching TRBD1 (5 bases). The CDR3 is made up of 15 amino acids. Trimming left V 1 base short and J 8 bases short, with 14 bases between. Germline lookup yields CDR1 SEHNR and CDR2 FQNEAQ (reference sequence). Supplemented by reference TRBV7-9 and TRBJ1-4, the full variable domain reads DTGVSQNPRHKITKRGQNVTFRCDPISEHNRLYWYRQTLGQGPEFLTYFQNEAQLEKSRLLSDRFSAERPKGSFSTLEIQRTEQGDSAMYLCASSLGTRVGEKLFFGSGTQLSVL.

This chain connects TRBV9 to TRBJ2-2; D possibly corresponds to TRBD2 (5 bases). Trimming took 3 bases from V and 3 from J, leaving 21 bases between them. Germline assignment: CDR1 SGDLS and CDR2 YYNGEE. This CDR3 is 18 amino acids long. The CDR3 sequence is CASSEAWEKARYTGELFF. In nucleotides, the CDR3 is TGTGCCAGCAGCGAAGCGTGGGAGAAGGCGCGATACACCGGGGAGCTGTTTTTT.

The rearrangement joins TRBV4-3 to TRBJ2-2; D unresolved. The CDR3 contains 17 residues. Germline lookup yields CDR1 LGHNA and CDR2 YSLEER. Between the trimmed V and J ends, which lost 3 bases and 0 bases, there was a span of 14 bases. In nucleotides, the CDR3 is TGCGCCAGCAGCCATGAATATGGGCAACCGAACACCGGGGAGCTGTTTTTT. This translates into CASSHEYGQPNTGELFF.

Points on this clone: An end of the junction differs from the germline gene, which may be a read error. The chain links TRBV7-7 to TRBJ2-2; the match to TRBD2 covers 10 bases. In germline, CDR1 is SSHAT, CDR2 FNYEAQ (reference sequence). The CDR3 length is 15 residues. The CDR3 DNA reads as TGTGCTAGCAGCCCCATAGCGGGAGGAACCGGGGAGCTGTTTTTT. Its translation is CASSPIAGGTGELFF. Drawing the rest from reference TRBV7-7 and TRBJ2-2, the complete variable domain is GAGVSQSPRYKVTKRGQDVTLRCDPISSHATLYWYQQALGQGPEFLTYFNYEAQPDKSGLPSDRFSAERPEGSISTLTIQRTEQRDSAMYRCASSPIAGGTGELFFGEGSRLTVL.

The chain has TRBV4-3 and TRBJ2-1; a weak D match, TRBD1 (8 bases). The germline V gene has CDR1 LGHNA and CDR2 YSLEER. This CDR3 comprises 15 residues. The ends were cut back, 4 bases at V and 8 bases at J, with 18 bases in the middle. The CDR3 region is CASSLYEQGGYEQFF. In nucleotides, the CDR3 is TGCGCCAGCAGCCTCTATGAACAGGGGGGGTATGAGCAGTTCTTC.

CDR3 DNA: TGTGCCAGCAGTGAGTCAGGCACAGATACGCAGTATTTT. As protein: CASSESGTDTQYF. The chain links TRBV6-1 to TRBJ2-3; no clear D gene. The CDR3 has 13 amino acids. The ends were cut back, 3 bases at V and 1 base at J, with 5 bases in the middle. The germline CDR1 and CDR2 sequences are MNHNS and SASEGT.

V gene TRBV10-3 combines with J gene TRBJ1-6; D might be TRBD1 (6 bases). The CDR3 runs to 14 residues. The germline gives CDR1 ENHRY, CDR2 SYGVKD. V gave up 11 bases and J gave up 9 bases, with 20 bases separating them. CDR3 nucleotide sequence: TGTGCCGTCGGGGCGCAGGGGTCCGGTTCACCCCTCCACTTT. Residues: CAVGAQGSGSPLHF.

This clone was counted between two and nine times. The gene calls are TRBV2 and TRBJ1-2; D remains ambiguous. Trimming removed 1 base at V and 7 bases at J, with 13 bases between. This CDR3 contains 14 residues. Germline values: CDR1 SNHLY, CDR2 FYNNEI. CDR3 nucleotide sequence: TGTGCCAGCAGTGAAGATCTAGGGAGTAGTGGCTACACCTTC. Protein sequence: CASSEDLGSSGYTF.

The chain couples TRBV11-2 to TRBJ1-4; 8 positions agree with TRBD1. The germline V gene has CDR1 SGHAT and CDR2 FQNNGV. V was pared by 3 bases and J by 0 bases, with 6 bases of the junction left unmatched. The CDR3 is 17 amino acids. The CDR3 is CASSFGQGGATNEKLFF. CDR3 sequence (DNA): TGTGCCAGCAGCTTCGGACAGGGAGGTGCAACTAATGAAAAACTGTTTTTT.

V and J are TRBV10-2 and TRBJ2-5; 7 nucleotides agree with TRBD1. CDR1 and CDR2 (germline): WSHSY, SAAADI. The V segment lost 6 bases and the J segment 4 bases; nucleotides outside the gene matches: 11. This CDR3 region has 15 residues. The CDR3 nucleotides read TGCGCCAGCAGGGGACCAAATCAGGGGGTAGAGACCCAGTACTTC. Protein product: CASRGPNQGVETQYF.

The sample holds a few counts of this clone. The chain joins TRBV5-1 to TRBJ1-6; D remains ambiguous. The germline CDR1 and CDR2 sequences are SGHRS and YFSETQ. V was pared by 0 bases and J by 0 bases, with 16 bases between. This CDR3 region has 19 residues. The CDR3 nucleotides read TGCGCCAGCAGCTTGGCCGGTAGGGTTGGCGACTCCTATAATTCACCCCTCCACTTT. Encoded protein: CASSLAGRVGDSYNSPLHF.

The chain carries TRBV30 and TRBJ1-5; D call uncertain. Trimming took off 0 bases at V and 2 bases at J, with 14 bases between the two ends. Germline CDR1 is GTSNPN and CDR2 is SVGIG (reference sequence). CDR3 length equals 16 residues. The CDR3 is CAWSVRGFWGNQPQHF. CDR3 sequence (DNA): TGTGCCTGGAGTGTACGGGGATTCTGGGGCAATCAGCCCCAGCATTTT. Looking up the rest from reference TRBV30 and TRBJ1-5 gives the full variable domain: SQTIHQWPATLVQPVGSPLSLECTVEGTSNPNLYWYRQAAGRGLQLLFYSVGIGQISSEVPQNLSASRPQDRQFILSSKKLLLSDSGFYLCAWSVRGFWGNQPQHFGDGTRLSIL.

This clone was detected only a few times. The chain combines TRBV5-1 with TRBJ1-1; TRBD1 matches 12 bases. Germline CDR1 SGHRS, CDR2 YFSETQ. CDR3 size: 16 residues. V was clipped by 4 bases and J by 0 bases; unmatched bases: 4. For the CDR3, the DNA is TGCGCCAGCAGCCCGGGACAGGGGGCCCTGAACACTGAAGCTTTCTTT. Translation gives CASSPGQGALNTEAFF.

The rearrangement links TRBV4-2 to TRBJ1-6; D is undetermined. The germline V and J ends were trimmed by 0 bases and 12 bases, with 12 bases remaining between them. Germline CDR1 and CDR2: LGHNA and YNFKEQ. The CDR3 spans 14 residues. CDR3 sequence: CASSQDSLQRPLHF. DNA of the CDR3: TGTGCCAGCAGCCAAGACTCTCTGCAGAGACCCCTCCACTTT.

The sample holds one count of this clone. Written as DNA, the CDR3 is TGTGCCAGCAGACTGGGGACGGCGGGATCCTACGAGCAGTACTTC. This codes for CASRLGTAGSYEQYF. The rearrangement links TRBV6-5 to TRBJ2-7; tentative D call: TRBD2 (6 bases). Trimming cost V 6 bases and J 1 base, with 16 bases left between them. Germline CDR1 and CDR2: MNHEY and SVGAGI. The CDR3 is made up of 15 amino acids.

This clone was picked up one time. The CDR3 DNA reads TGTGCCAGCAGAGGGAGGTGGGGTGGAAACACCATATATTTT. As protein: CASRGRWGGNTIYF. The chain employs TRBV2 and TRBJ1-3; D is undetermined. With 6 bases removed from V and 3 bases from J, the gap between germline ends came to 12 bases. This CDR3 has 14 residues. Germline V CDR1 and CDR2: SNHLY, FYNNEI. Variable domain in full (rest from reference TRBV2 and TRBJ1-3): EPEVTQTPSHQVTQMGQEVILRCVPISNHLYFYWYRQILGQKVEFLVSFYNNEISEKSEIFDDQFSVERPDGSNFTLKIRSTKLEDSAMYFCASRGRWGGNTIYFGEGSWLTVV.

The rearrangement uses TRBV29-1 and TRBJ1-1; D is undetermined. The germline V gene encodes CDR1 SQVTM and CDR2 ANQGSEA. Trimming shortened V by 5 bases and J by 4 bases, and 8 bases separated the two germline ends. This CDR3 region has 11 residues. The CDR3 is CSVTRSTEAFF. CDR3 nucleotides: TGCAGCGTTACCCGAAGCACTGAAGCTTTCTTT.

J is TRBJ2-7 and V is TRBV7-9, with D maybe TRBD2 (6 bases). V was pared by 0 bases and J by 6 bases, with 18 bases between. The CDR3 has 16 amino acids. Germline V gives CDR1 SEHNR, CDR2 FQNEAQ (reference sequence). The CDR3, as DNA: TGTGCCAGCAGCTTAGCGTGGGGCGGGGTGGGCTTCGAGCAGTACTTC. Its translation is CASSLAWGGVGFEQYF.

The J gene is TRBJ2-7, the V gene TRBV7-9; D is unclear. The CDR3 has 13 residues. Trimming cost V 2 bases and J 2 bases, with 7 bases left between them. Germline CDR1 reads SEHNR; CDR2 reads FQNEAQ (reference sequence). The CDR3 reads CASSLPWAYEQYF. As DNA, the CDR3 is TGTGCCAGCAGCTTACCGTGGGCCTACGAGCAGTACTTC.

The chain joins TRBV2 to TRBJ1-2; possibly TRBD1 for D (6 bases). The length of the CDR3 is 12 residues. The V end was cut by 5 bases, the J end by 6 bases, with 10 bases between. Germline assignment: CDR1 SNHLY and CDR2 FYNNEI. The CDR3 nucleotides are TGTGCCAGCAGTCCGGACAGACATGGCTACACCTTC. This sequence encodes CASSPDRHGYTF.

The rearrangement joins TRBV6-5 to TRBJ2-2; tentatively, D is TRBD1 (6 bases). Trimming removed 6 bases from V and 5 bases from J, with 13 bases in between. This CDR3 spans 14 amino acids. CDR1 MNHEY and CDR2 SVGAGI come from the germline V gene. The CDR3 sequence: CASRPTGSTGELFF. The CDR3 DNA follows: TGTGCCAGCAGACCGACAGGCTCAACCGGGGAGCTGTTTTTT.

The chain joins TRBV5-5 to TRBJ2-7, with D possibly being TRBD2 (5 bases). Between the trimmed V and J ends, which lost 2 bases and 4 bases, there was a span of 19 bases. The germline V gene has CDR1 SGHKS and CDR2 YYEKEE (reference sequence). The CDR3 runs to 16 residues. The CDR3 loop is CASSLAGGRGGYEQYF. The CDR3 DNA sequence: TGTGCCAGCAGCTTAGCAGGTGGAAGAGGCGGGTACGAGCAGTACTTC.

The rearrangement uses TRBV19 and TRBJ1-1, with D maybe TRBD1 (5 bases). V lost 5 bases, J lost 2 bases, and 18 bases lay in between. The CDR3 covers 16 residues. Per the germline V gene, CDR1 is LNHDA and CDR2 is SQIVND (reference sequence). The CDR3 bases are TGTGCCAGTAGTGGGGGTGGACACGCCTCAAACACTGAAGCTTTCTTT. It is translated as CASSGGGHASNTEAFF.